Reported below is one TCR beta chain. Its matching antigen is unknown. The sample belongs to a study of human T cells and chemical hapten exposure. Study-wide results and caveats: Compared with pre-sensitization or healthy control sets, expanded TCRs clustered more. Unchanged with DPC sensitization were TCRs above 1 in 1000 frequency.

This sample's time point: pre-sensitization, week 0. Treatment reported: therapeutic diphenylcyclopropenone sensitization with weekly scalp DPC. Blood draws preceded each patch test application. MiXCR, applied by TCRdb to the RACE reads, yields one record per CDR3 protein. Among around 120,000 distinct CDR3 sequences listed, around an eighth were seen once. The sequence derives from a woman aged 18-30 years with alopecia areata. Some clones in this sample may be carry-over from other donors' samples. The input for sequencing was whole blood, taken in connection with sensitization to the hapten diphenylcyclopropenone (DPC).

As DNA, the CDR3 is TGTGCCAGCAATTGGGACAGGGGGGCCTACAATGAGCAGTTCTTC. The encoded protein is CASNWDRGAYNEQFF. The chain recombines TRBV6-1 with TRBJ2-1; 11 bases align to TRBD1. The CDR3 length is 15 residues. Germline lookup yields CDR1 MNHNS and CDR2 SASEGT. The ends lost 7 bases at V and 2 bases at J; junction bases unmatched: 4.